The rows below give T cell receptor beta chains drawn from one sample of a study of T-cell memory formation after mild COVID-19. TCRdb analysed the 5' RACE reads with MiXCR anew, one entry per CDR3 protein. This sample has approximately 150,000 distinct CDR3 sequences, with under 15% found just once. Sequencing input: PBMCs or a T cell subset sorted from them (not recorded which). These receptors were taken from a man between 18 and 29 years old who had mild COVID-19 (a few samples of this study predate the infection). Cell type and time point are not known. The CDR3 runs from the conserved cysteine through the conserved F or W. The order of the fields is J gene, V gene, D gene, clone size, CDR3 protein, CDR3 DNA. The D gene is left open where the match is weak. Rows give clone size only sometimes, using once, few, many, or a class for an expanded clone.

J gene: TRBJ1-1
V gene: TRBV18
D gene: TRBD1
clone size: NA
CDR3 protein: CASSPGQGSTEAFF
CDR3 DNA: TGTGCCAGCTCACCTGGACAGGGGAGCACTGAAGCTTTCTTT

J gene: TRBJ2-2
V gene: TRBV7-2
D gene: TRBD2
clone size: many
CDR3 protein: CASSAGLASGELFF
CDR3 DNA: TGTGCCAGCAGCGCGGGACTAGCCTCCGGGGAGCTGTTTTTT

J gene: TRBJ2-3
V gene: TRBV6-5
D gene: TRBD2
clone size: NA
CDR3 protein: CASRSEAGRDTQYF
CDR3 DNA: TGTGCCAGCAGGTCCGAAGCGGGACGAGATACGCAGTATTTT

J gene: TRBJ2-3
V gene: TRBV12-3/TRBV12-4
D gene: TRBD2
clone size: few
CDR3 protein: CASTSGKRADTQYF
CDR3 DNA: TGTGCCAGCACCAGCGGGAAACGTGCAGATACGCAGTATTTT

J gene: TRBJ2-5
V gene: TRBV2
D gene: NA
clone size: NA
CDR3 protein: CASRGVGMETQYF
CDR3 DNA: TGTGCCTCCCGAGGGGTCGGAATGGAGACCCAGTACTTC

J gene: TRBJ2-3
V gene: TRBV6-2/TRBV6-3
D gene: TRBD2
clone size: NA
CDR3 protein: CASSYSTSGVTDTQYF
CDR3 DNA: TGTGCCAGCAGTTACTCGACTAGCGGGGTCACAGATACGCAGTATTTT

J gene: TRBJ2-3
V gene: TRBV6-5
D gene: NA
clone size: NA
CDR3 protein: CASSYGESTDTQYF
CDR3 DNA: TGTGCCAGCAGTTACGGAGAATCCACAGATACGCAGTATTTT

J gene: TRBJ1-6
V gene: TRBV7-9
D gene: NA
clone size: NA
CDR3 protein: CASTWEQSNSPLHF
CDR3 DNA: TGTGCCAGCACCTGGGAACAGTCTAATTCACCCCTCCACTTT

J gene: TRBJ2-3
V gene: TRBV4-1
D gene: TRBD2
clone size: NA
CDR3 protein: CASSQRSGATDTQYF
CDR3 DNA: TGCGCCAGCAGCCAAAGGAGCGGGGCCACAGATACGCAGTATTTT

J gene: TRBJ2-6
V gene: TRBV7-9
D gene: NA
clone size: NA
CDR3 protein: CATPPGQISSGANVLTF
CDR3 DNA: TGTGCCACCCCGCCCGGGCAGATTAGCTCTGGGGCCAACGTCCTGACTTTC

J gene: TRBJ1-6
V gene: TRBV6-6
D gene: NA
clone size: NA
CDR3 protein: CASEGGNSPLHF
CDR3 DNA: TGTGCCAGCGAGGGTGGGAATTCACCCCTCCACTTT

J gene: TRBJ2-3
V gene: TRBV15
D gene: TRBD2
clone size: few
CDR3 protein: CATSREGTGGTQYF
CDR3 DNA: TGTGCCACCAGCAGAGAAGGAACGGGAGGTACGCAGTATTTT

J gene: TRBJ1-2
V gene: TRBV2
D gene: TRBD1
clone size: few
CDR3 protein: CASSDVPGQNYGYTF
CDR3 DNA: TGTGCCAGCAGTGACGTACCGGGACAGAACTATGGCTACACCTTC

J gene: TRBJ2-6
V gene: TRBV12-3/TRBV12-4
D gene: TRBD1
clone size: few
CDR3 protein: CASSLGGPGTGGPSGANVLTF
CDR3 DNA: TGTGCCAGCAGTCTCGGAGGACCCGGGACAGGGGGACCCTCTGGGGCCAACGTCCTGACTTTC

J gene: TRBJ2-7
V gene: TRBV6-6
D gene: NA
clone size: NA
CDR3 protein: CASSPDRRGLGEQYF
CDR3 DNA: TGTGCCAGCAGTCCAGACCGGCGGGGGCTGGGGGAGCAGTACTTC

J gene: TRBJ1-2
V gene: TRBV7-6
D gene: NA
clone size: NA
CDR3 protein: CASSPHDGFYGYTF
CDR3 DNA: TGTGCCAGCAGCCCCCACGATGGGTTCTATGGCTACACCTTC

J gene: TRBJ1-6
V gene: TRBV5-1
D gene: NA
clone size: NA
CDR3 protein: CASSISPGPGNSPLHF
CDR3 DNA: TGCGCCAGCAGTATTTCCCCGGGACCGGGAAATTCACCCCTCCACTTT

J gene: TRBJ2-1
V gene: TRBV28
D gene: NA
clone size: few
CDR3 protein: CASSGSGVLSYNEQFF
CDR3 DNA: TGTGCCAGCAGTGGGTCAGGAGTTCTCTCCTACAATGAGCAGTTCTTC

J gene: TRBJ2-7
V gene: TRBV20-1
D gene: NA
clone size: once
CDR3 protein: CSARPGTSPYEQYF
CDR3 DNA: TGCAGTGCCCGACCCGGGACATCTCCCTACGAGCAGTACTTC

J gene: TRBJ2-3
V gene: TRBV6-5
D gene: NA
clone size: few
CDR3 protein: CASKGTTDTQYF
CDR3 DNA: TGTGCCAGCAAGGGGACGACAGATACGCAGTATTTT

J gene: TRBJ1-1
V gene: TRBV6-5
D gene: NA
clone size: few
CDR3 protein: CASSYGHNNVNTEAFF
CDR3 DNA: TGTGCCAGCAGTTACGGGCACAATAACGTGAACACTGAAGCTTTCTTT

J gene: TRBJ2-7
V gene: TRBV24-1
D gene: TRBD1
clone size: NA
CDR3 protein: CATSDPGQGYEQYF
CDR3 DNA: TGTGCCACCAGTGACCCGGGACAGGGCTACGAGCAGTACTTC

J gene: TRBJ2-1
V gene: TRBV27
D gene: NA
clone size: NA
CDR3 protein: CASTVDISSYNEQFF
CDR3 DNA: TGTGCCAGCACCGTCGACATCAGCTCCTACAATGAGCAGTTCTTC

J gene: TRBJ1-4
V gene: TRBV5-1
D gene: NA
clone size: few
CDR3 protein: CASSLGAGEKLFF
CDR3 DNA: TGCGCCAGCAGCTTGGGGGCCGGTGAAAAACTGTTTTTT

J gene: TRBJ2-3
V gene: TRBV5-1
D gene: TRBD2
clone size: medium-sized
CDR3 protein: CASSSLGTSGGADTQYF
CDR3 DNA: TGCGCCAGCAGCTCTTTAGGTACTAGCGGGGGGGCAGATACGCAGTATTTT

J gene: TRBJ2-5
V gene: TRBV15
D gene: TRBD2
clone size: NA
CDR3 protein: CATSRDSGTSGDWRETQYF
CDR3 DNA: TGTGCCACCAGCAGAGATTCCGGGACTAGCGGGGATTGGCGGGAGACCCAGTACTTC

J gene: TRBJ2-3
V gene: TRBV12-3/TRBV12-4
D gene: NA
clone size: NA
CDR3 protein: CASSLTGITDTQYF
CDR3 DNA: TGTGCCAGCAGTCTGACAGGTATCACAGATACGCAGTATTTT

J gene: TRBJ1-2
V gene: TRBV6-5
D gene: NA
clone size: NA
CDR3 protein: CASSRGSRGYTF
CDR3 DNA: TGTGCCAGCAGTAGAGGGTCACGGGGCTACACCTTC

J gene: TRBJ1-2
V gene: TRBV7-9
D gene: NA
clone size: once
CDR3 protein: CASSLYPPLGLQAYTF
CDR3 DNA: TGTGCCAGCAGCTTATATCCGCCCTTGGGACTTCAAGCCTACACCTTC

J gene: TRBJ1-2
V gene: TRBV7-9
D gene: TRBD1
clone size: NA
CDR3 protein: CASSLIPDRAYGYTF
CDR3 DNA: TGTGCCAGCAGCTTAATCCCCGACAGGGCCTATGGCTACACCTTC

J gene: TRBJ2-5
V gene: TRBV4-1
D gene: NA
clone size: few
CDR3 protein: CASSRIGGGETQYF
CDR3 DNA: TGCGCCAGCAGCCGAATAGGGGGGGGAGAGACCCAGTACTTC

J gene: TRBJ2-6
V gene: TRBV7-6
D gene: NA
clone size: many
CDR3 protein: CASSLEAGISGANVLTF
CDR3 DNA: TGTGCCAGCAGCTTAGAGGCGGGGATCTCTGGGGCCAACGTCCTGACTTTC

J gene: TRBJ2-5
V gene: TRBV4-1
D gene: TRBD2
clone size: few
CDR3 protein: CASSGGLAGGPGQETQYF
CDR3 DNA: TGCGCCAGCAGCGGAGGACTAGCGGGGGGGCCTGGTCAAGAGACCCAGTACTTC

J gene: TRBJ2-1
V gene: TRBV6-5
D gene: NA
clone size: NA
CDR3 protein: CASSYRGPHEQFF
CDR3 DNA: TGTGCCAGCAGTTACCGGGGGCCGCATGAGCAGTTCTTC

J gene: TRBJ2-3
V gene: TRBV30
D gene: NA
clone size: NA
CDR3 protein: CAWSRDPRPSTDTQYF
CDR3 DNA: TGTGCCTGGAGTCGGGACCCTAGACCTAGCACAGATACGCAGTATTTT

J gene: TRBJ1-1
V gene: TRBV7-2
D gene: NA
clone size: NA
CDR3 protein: CASSLASGIKEAFF
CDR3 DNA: TGTGCCAGCAGCTTAGCTTCAGGGATTAAAGAAGCTTTCTTT

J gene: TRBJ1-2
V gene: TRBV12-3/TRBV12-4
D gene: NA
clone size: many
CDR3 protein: CASSTQTANYGYTF
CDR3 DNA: TGTGCCAGCAGTACTCAGACAGCGAACTATGGCTACACCTTC

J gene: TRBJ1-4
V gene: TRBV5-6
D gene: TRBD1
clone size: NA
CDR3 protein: CASSLGPGQGDEKLFF
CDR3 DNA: TGTGCCAGCAGCTTGGGTCCGGGACAGGGGGACGAAAAACTGTTTTTT

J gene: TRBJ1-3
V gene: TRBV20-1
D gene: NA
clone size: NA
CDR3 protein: CSADGTLGNTIYF
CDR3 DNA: TGCAGTGCCGACGGGACACTCGGAAACACCATATATTTT

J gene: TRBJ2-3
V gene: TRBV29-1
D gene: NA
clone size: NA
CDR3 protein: CSAGLYDTQYF
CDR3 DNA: TGCAGCGCTGGCCTCTATGATACGCAGTATTTT

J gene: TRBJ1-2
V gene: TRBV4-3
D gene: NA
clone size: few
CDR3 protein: CASSQGGAGNYGYTF
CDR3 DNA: TGCGCCAGCAGCCAAGGGGGGGCAGGGAACTATGGCTACACCTTC

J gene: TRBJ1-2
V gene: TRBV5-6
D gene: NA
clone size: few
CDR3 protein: CASRLGGGYTF
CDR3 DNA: TGTGCCAGCAGGCTCGGAGGGGGCTACACCTTC

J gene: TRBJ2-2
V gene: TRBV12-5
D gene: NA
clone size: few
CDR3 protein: CASGLPTGGANTGELFF
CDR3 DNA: TGTGCTAGTGGTTTGCCGACCGGAGGGGCAAACACCGGGGAGCTGTTTTTT

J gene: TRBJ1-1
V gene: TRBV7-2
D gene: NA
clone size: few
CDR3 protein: CASSSRVITEAFF
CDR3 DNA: TGTGCCAGCAGCTCCAGGGTGATTACTGAAGCTTTCTTT

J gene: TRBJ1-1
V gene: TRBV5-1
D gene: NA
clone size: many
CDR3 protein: CASSLGGHMNTEAFF
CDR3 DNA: TGCGCCAGCAGCCTGGGGGGGCACATGAACACTGAAGCTTTCTTT

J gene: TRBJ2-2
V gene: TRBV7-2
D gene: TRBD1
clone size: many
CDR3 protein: CASSSRDRVTGELFF
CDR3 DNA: TGTGCCAGCAGCAGCCGGGACAGGGTAACCGGGGAGCTGTTTTTT

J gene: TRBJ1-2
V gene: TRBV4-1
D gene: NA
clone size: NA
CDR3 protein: CASSQIGFGYTF
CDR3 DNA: TGCGCCAGCAGCCAGATTGGTTTTGGCTACACCTTC

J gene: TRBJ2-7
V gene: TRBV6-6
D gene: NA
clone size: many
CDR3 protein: CASSYGQDRYEQYF
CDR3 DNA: TGTGCCAGCAGTTATGGCCAGGACAGATACGAGCAGTACTTC

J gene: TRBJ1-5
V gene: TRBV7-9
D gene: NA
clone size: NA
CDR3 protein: CASSLAGRTNQPQHF
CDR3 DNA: TGTGCCAGCAGCTTAGCGGGCAGGACCAATCAGCCCCAGCATTTT

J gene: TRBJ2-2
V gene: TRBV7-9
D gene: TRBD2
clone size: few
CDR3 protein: CASSSIGGTGELFF
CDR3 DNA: TGTGCCAGCAGCTCCATCGGGGGGACCGGGGAGCTGTTTTTT

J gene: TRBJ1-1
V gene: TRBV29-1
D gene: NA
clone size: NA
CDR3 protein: CSVGAVGLNTEAFF
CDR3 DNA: TGCAGCGTTGGGGCCGTGGGGCTGAACACTGAAGCTTTCTTT

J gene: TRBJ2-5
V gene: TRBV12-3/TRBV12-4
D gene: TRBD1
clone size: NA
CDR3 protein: CASSQQGRETQYF
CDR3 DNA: TGTGCCAGCAGTCAACAGGGGAGAGAGACCCAGTACTTC

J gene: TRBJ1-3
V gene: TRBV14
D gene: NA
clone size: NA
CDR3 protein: CASSQGFRNTIYF
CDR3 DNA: TGTGCCAGCAGCCAAGGGTTTCGGAACACCATATATTTT

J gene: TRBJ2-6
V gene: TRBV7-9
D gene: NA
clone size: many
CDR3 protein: CASSLRRIRGPLYSGANVLTF
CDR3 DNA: TGTGCCAGCAGCTTAAGGCGGATAAGGGGCCCCCTTTACTCTGGGGCCAACGTCCTGACTTTC